The 27 T cell receptor beta chains reported below all come from one sample, sequenced in a study of cytomegalovirus exposure and HLA in healthy donors. The PCR made use of 60 Vbeta and 13 Jbeta primers. The assay was immunoSEQ multiplex PCR, and TCRdb's table has in-frame clones only and misses some. The table lists 40,000 to 45,000 clones, roughly 60% of them singletons, with about 8.7% in the top ten. The source material was PBMCs. The receptors stem from a human donor in good health.

Concerning this clone: One end of the junction fails to match germline, which may point to a read error. This chain uses TRBV6-1 with TRBJ1-2; 9 bases agree with TRBD1. CDR1 is MNHNS, CDR2 SASEGT, per germline. This CDR3 spans 16 amino acids. The CDR3 region is CASCETTGGGDYGYTF. As DNA, the CDR3 is TGTGCCAGCTGTGAAACGACAGGGGGTGGTGACTATGGCTACACCTTC.

The chain uses TRBV10-1 and TRBJ1-3, with D unclear. Trimming removed 6 bases from V and 0 bases from J, with 9 bases in between. The CDR3 length is 14 residues. The V gene's germline CDR1 is WNHNN and CDR2 SYGVQD (reference sequence). The CDR3 here is CASSLGSSGNTIYF. The CDR3 nucleotides are TGCGCCAGCAGCTTGGGGAGCTCTGGAAACACCATATATTTT.

This clone turned up a few times. The rearrangement joins TRBV6-1 to TRBJ1-4; D not resolved. The CDR3 length is 14 residues. Germline V CDR1 and CDR2: MNHNS, SASEGT. Trimming pared 6 bases from V and 5 bases from J, leaving 13 bases between. CDR3 nucleotides: TGTGCCAGCAGGGAGTCAGGACTAAATGAAAAACTGTTTTTT. Protein sequence: CASRESGLNEKLFF.

The chain employs TRBV28 and TRBJ1-5; 7 positions match TRBD1. Per germline, CDR1 MDHEN and CDR2 SYDVKM. Germline trimming cut 5 bases from V and 7 bases from J; bases unmatched to any gene: 8. The CDR3 spans 14 residues. The CDR3 loop is CASSARQGFQPQHF. As DNA, the CDR3 is TGTGCCAGCAGTGCCCGACAGGGCTTCCAGCCCCAGCATTTT. Drawing the rest from reference TRBV28 and TRBJ1-5, the complete variable domain is DVKVTQSSRYLVKRTGEKVFLECVQDMDHENMFWYRQDPGLGLRLIYFSYDVKMKEKGDIPEGYSVSREKKERFSLILESASTNQTSMYLCASSARQGFQPQHFGDGTRLSIL.

This rearrangement joins TRBV2 to TRBJ1-2, with TRBD1 matching 9 bases. Germline trimming cut 2 bases from V and 2 bases from J; bases unmatched to any gene: 6. The length of the CDR3 is 16 residues. Per the germline V gene, CDR1 is SNHLY and CDR2 is FYNNEI. In DNA, the CDR3 is TGTGCCAGCAGTGAACTCCCCGGGACAGGGAACTATGGCTACACCTTC. Residues: CASSELPGTGNYGYTF. The full variable domain, rest sourced from reference TRBV2 and TRBJ1-2, is EPEVTQTPSHQVTQMGQEVILRCVPISNHLYFYWYRQILGQKVEFLVSFYNNEISEKSEIFDDQFSVERPDGSNFTLKIRSTKLEDSAMYFCASSELPGTGNYGYTFGSGTRLTVV.

This clone was observed a few times. This sequence joins TRBV5-1 and TRBJ2-7, with 8 bases identical to TRBD1. Looked up from germline, CDR1 is SGHRS and CDR2 is YFSETQ. V trimming: 3 bases; J trimming: 7 bases; junction bases outside the gene matches: 15. There are 16 residues in the CDR3. The CDR3, as DNA: TGCGCCAGCAGCTGGGGCGATTTCGGGACAGGTTGGGAGCAGTACTTC. As protein: CASSWGDFGTGWEQYF.

V usage is TRBV30 and J usage is TRBJ1-1, with a possible D match to TRBD1 (6 bases). The CDR3 covers 14 residues. V gave up 2 bases and J gave up 4 bases, with 14 bases separating them. Germline V gives CDR1 GTSNPN, CDR2 SVGIG (reference sequence). The CDR3 sequence is CAWSLMGGATEAFF. CDR3 bases: TGTGCCTGGAGTCTTATGGGGGGGGCCACTGAAGCTTTCTTT.

V and J are TRBV12-5 and TRBJ1-2; D is unclear. CDR3 length equals 16 residues. Trimming took off 7 bases at V and 6 bases at J, with 24 bases between the two ends. Germline V lookup: CDR1 LGHNT, CDR2 FRNRAP. The DNA of the CDR3 is TGTGCTAGTGTATTCCACCGGGCGGGTGGAATTGATGGCTACACCTTC. Its protein is CASVFHRAGGIDGYTF.

The chain links TRBV30 to TRBJ1-5; 7 nucleotides align to TRBD1. After removal of 0 bases from V and 1 base from J, the junction contained 3 bases not matched to a gene. Looked up from germline, CDR1 is GTSNPN and CDR2 is SVGIG (reference sequence). The CDR3 totals 15 residues. CDR3 region: CAWSVHRGSNQPQHF. The CDR3, as DNA: TGTGCCTGGAGTGTTCACAGGGGCAGCAATCAGCCCCAGCATTTT.

The rearrangement joins TRBV29-1 to TRBJ1-1, with TRBD1 matching 9 bases. Germline trimming cut 7 bases from V and 3 bases from J; bases unmatched to any gene: 12. The CDR3 is 15 amino acids. Germline CDR1 is SQVTM and CDR2 is ANQGSEA. CDR3 residues: CSALPWDRAYTEAFF. CDR3 DNA sequence: TGCAGCGCCTTACCATGGGACAGGGCCTACACTGAAGCTTTCTTT.

This clone was observed a single time. V usage is TRBV7-2 and J usage is TRBJ2-5; 8 bases are shared with TRBD1. Germline CDR1 reads SGHTA; CDR2 reads FQGNSA. The CDR3 totals 14 residues. Trimming removed 6 bases from V and 4 bases from J; junction bases left unmatched: 7. The CDR3, as DNA: TGTGCCAGCAGGTCCAGCAGGGGGCGAGAGACCCAGTACTTC. This sequence encodes CASRSSRGRETQYF.

J is TRBJ2-3 and V is TRBV7-7; 7 bases map to TRBD1. Germline V gene sequence: CDR1 SSHAT, CDR2 FNYEAQ (reference sequence). This CDR3 contains 16 residues. Germline trimming cut 5 bases from V and 5 bases from J; bases unmatched to any gene: 13. The CDR3 here is CASSRQGAGAGDTQYF. CDR3 DNA: TGTGCCAGCAGCCGACAGGGCGCCGGCGCGGGAGATACGCAGTATTTT.

Comment on this clone: Different DNA sequences within this sample yield the same CDR3. This rearrangement joins TRBV30 to TRBJ1-1; D gene unclear. Germline lookup yields CDR1 GTSNPN and CDR2 SVGIG (reference sequence). V lost 2 bases to trimming and J lost 4 bases, with 8 bases between them. This CDR3 contains 12 residues. CDR3 sequence (DNA): TGTGCCTGGAGTCAGCCGGGCACTGAAGCTTTCTTT. Its protein is CAWSQPGTEAFF.

This chain uses TRBV4-3 with TRBJ2-5, with D perhaps matching TRBD1 (5 bases). Germline V lookup: CDR1 LGHNA, CDR2 YSLEER. Trimming stripped 0 bases from V and 1 base from J, with 9 bases between. This CDR3 contains 15 residues. CDR3 residues: CASSQDQGTQETQYF. The CDR3 coding sequence is TGCGCCAGCAGCCAAGATCAGGGCACCCAAGAGACCCAGTACTTC.

V and J are TRBV20-1 and TRBJ2-5, with D unclear. CDR1 and CDR2 from the germline V gene are DFQATT and SNEGSKA (reference sequence). V was clipped by 5 bases and J by 5 bases, with 9 bases between them. CDR3 length: 11 residues. The CDR3 sequence: CSAGLRETQYF. The CDR3 nucleotides read TGCAGTGCTGGGCTTCGGGAGACCCAGTACTTC.

In its sample, this clone was seen a few times. The chain links TRBV6-6 to TRBJ1-3, with TRBD1 matching over 8 bases. CDR1 MNHNY and CDR2 SVGAGI come from the germline V gene (reference sequence). This CDR3 has 13 amino acids. The V gene end was trimmed by 11 bases and the J gene end by 7 bases; junction bases not matched to a gene: 10. The CDR3 DNA is TGTGCCGGAGGACAGGGTCTAAGTAACACCATATATTTT. Its translation is CAGGQGLSNTIYF.

The chain uses TRBV6-5 and TRBJ2-1; TRBD2 agrees at 7 bases. V gave up 4 bases and J gave up 3 bases; unmatched junction bases: 9. The germline CDR1 and CDR2 sequences are MNHEY and SVGAGI. The CDR3 spans 16 residues. CDR3: CASSSVYGGGYNEQFF. CDR3 DNA sequence: TGTGCCAGCAGTTCCGTTTACGGCGGGGGCTACAATGAGCAGTTCTTC.

The chain uses TRBV2 and TRBJ1-5; 11 nucleotides line up with TRBD1. Unmatched junction bases numbered 4, after V lost 6 bases and J lost 6 bases. Per germline, CDR1 SNHLY and CDR2 FYNNEI. This CDR3 contains 14 residues. CDR3 bases: TGTGCCAGCAGCGCCGGGACAGGGGGTCAGCCCCAGCATTTT. It encodes CASSAGTGGQPQHF. The full variable domain, completed using reference TRBV2 and TRBJ1-5, is EPEVTQTPSHQVTQMGQEVILRCVPISNHLYFYWYRQILGQKVEFLVSFYNNEISEKSEIFDDQFSVERPDGSNFTLKIRSTKLEDSAMYFCASSAGTGGQPQHFGDGTRLSIL.

There are a few counts of this clone. V and J are TRBV9 and TRBJ2-1; D possibly corresponds to TRBD2 (5 bases). Per germline, CDR1 SGDLS and CDR2 YYNGEE. The CDR3 extends over 12 amino acids. Trimming removed 3 bases at V and 9 bases at J, with 10 bases between. CDR3 amino acids: CASSAPGFEQFF. CDR3 bases: TGTGCCAGCAGCGCCCCGGGGTTTGAGCAGTTCTTC.

A few counts support this clone. The chain employs TRBV15 and TRBJ2-5; no clear D gene. Trimming took 0 bases from V and 5 from J, leaving 19 bases between them. CDR1 LNHNV and CDR2 YYDKDF come from the germline V gene (reference sequence). The CDR3 spans 17 residues. The CDR3 is CATSRDRSIAGSETQYF. CDR3 bases: TGTGCCACCAGCAGAGATCGGAGCATAGCTGGGTCGGAGACCCAGTACTTC. Full variable domain (remainder filled in from reference TRBV15 and TRBJ2-5): DAMVIQNPRYQVTQFGKPVTLSCSQTLNHNVMYWYQQKSSQAPKLLFHYYDKDFNNEADTPDNFQSRRPNTSFCFLDIRSPGLGDTAMYLCATSRDRSIAGSETQYFGPGTRLLVL.

This chain uses TRBV6-5 with TRBJ2-3; 8 nucleotides align to TRBD2. The trim removed 0 bases at V and 1 base at J, leaving 3 bases unmatched. Germline V gene data show CDR1 as MNHEY and CDR2 as SVGAGI. The length of the CDR3 is 16 residues. CDR3: CASSYSSGGRTDTQYF. Written as DNA, the CDR3 is TGTGCCAGCAGTTACTCGAGCGGGGGTCGCACAGATACGCAGTATTTT.

The chain employs TRBV7-8 and TRBJ2-1; maybe TRBD1 (5 bases). Per the germline V gene, CDR1 is SGHVS and CDR2 is FQNEAQ. The CDR3 has 15 amino acids. Trimming shortened V by 5 bases and J by 0 bases, and 11 bases separated the two germline ends. CDR3 bases: TGTGCCAGCAGCCAGGGTGCAAGCTCCTACAATGAGCAGTTCTTC. It specifies CASSQGASSYNEQFF.

DNA of the CDR3: TGCGCCAGCAGTGAGACTCGCGGGACCCAGTACTTC. It codes for CASSETRGTQYF. This chain uses TRBV10-1 with TRBJ2-5; D not resolved. In germline, CDR1 is WNHNN, CDR2 SYGVQD (reference sequence). This CDR3 region has 12 residues. Trimming took 2 bases from V and 7 from J, leaving 8 bases between them.

This clone has just one count. This chain joins TRBV7-8 and TRBJ2-1; a possible D gene is TRBD2 (6 bases). This CDR3 has 15 amino acids. Germline V gives CDR1 SGHVS, CDR2 FQNEAQ. The V gene lost 1 base and the J gene lost 5 bases, with 12 bases spanning the gap. The CDR3, as DNA: TGTGCCAGCAGCTTAGGGGCGGGGCTCAACAATGAGCAGTTCTTC. Residues: CASSLGAGLNNEQFF.

This chain connects TRBV7-2 to TRBJ2-1; the D is unclear. Trimming took 2 bases from V and 9 from J, leaving 5 bases between them. Germline V CDR1 and CDR2: SGHTA, FQGNSA. The CDR3 totals 11 residues. The CDR3 reads CASSLSVEQFF. CDR3 in DNA: TGTGCCAGCAGCTTATCGGTTGAGCAGTTCTTC. Variable domain in full (rest from reference TRBV7-2 and TRBJ2-1): GAGVSQSPSNKVTEKGKDVELRCDPISGHTALYWYRQSLGQGLEFLIYFQGNSAPDKSGLPSDRFSAERTGGSVSTLTIQRTQQEDSAVYLCASSLSVEQFFGPGTRLTVL.

The chain is built from TRBV19 and TRBJ1-2, with D perhaps TRBD1 (6 bases). This CDR3 has 15 amino acids. CDR1 is LNHDA and CDR2 is SQIVND in the germline V gene (reference sequence). V was shortened by 5 bases and J by 4 bases, with 17 bases between the two germline ends. For the CDR3, the DNA is TGTGCCAGTAGTGCCCCCGGGACAAATACCTATGGCTACACCTTC. Encoded protein: CASSAPGTNTYGYTF.

The chain uses TRBV28 and TRBJ2-1, with 12 positions matching TRBD2. This CDR3 has 20 residues. The germline V gene encodes CDR1 MDHEN and CDR2 SYDVKM. Trimming cost V 2 bases and J 0 bases; bases outside gene matches: 11. The CDR3 protein is CASSLELELAGGSSYNEQFF. The CDR3 DNA reads as TGTGCCAGCAGTTTAGAACTGGAACTAGCGGGGGGAAGCTCCTACAATGAGCAGTTCTTC.